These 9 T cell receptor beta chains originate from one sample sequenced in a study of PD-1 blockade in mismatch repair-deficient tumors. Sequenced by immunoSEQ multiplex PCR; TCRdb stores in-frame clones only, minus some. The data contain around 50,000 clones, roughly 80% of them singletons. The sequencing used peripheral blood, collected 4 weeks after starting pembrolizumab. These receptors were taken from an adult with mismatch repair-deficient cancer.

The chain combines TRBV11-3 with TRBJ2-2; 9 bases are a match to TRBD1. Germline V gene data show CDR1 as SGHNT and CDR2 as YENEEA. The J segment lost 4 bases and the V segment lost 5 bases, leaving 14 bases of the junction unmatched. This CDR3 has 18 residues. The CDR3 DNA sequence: TGTGCCAGCAGCCCCCCCGGGACAGGGAGAGGTGGCACCGGGGAGCTGTTTTTT. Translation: CASSPPGTGRGGTGELFF.

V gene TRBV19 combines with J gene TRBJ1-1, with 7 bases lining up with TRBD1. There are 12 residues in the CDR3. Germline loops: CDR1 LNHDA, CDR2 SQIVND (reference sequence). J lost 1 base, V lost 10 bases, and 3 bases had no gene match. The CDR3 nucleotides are TGTGCCACAGGACAGGAGAACACTGAAGCTTTCTTT. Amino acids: CATGQENTEAFF.

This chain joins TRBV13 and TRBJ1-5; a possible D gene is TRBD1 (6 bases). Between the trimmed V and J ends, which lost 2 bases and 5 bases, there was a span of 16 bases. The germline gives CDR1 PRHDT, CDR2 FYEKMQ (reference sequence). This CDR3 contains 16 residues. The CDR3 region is CASSLTGGGPDQPQHF. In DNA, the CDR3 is TGTGCCAGCAGCTTAACAGGAGGGGGTCCAGATCAGCCCCAGCATTTT.

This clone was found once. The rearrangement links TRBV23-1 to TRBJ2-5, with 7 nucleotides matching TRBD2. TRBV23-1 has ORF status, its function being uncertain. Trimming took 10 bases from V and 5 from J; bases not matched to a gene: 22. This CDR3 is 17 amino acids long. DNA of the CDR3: TGCGCCAATCCCAGCGCGGGAGCACCCCACTTCAATGAGACCCAGTACTTC. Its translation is CANPSAGAPHFNETQYF.

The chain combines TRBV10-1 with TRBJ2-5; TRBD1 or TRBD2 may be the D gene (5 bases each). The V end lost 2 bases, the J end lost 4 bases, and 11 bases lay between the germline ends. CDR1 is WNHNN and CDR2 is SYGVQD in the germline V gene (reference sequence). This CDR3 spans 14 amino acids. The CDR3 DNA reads TGCGCCAGCAGTGAGGAGGGGAGCGGAGAGACCCAGTACTTC. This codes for CASSEEGSGETQYF.

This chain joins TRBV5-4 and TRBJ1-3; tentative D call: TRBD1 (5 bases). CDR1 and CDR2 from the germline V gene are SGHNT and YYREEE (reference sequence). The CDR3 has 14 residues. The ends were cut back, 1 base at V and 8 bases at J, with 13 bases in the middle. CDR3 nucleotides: TGTGCCAGCAGCTTGCAGGGAGTCCCATACACCATATATTTT. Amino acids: CASSLQGVPYTIYF.

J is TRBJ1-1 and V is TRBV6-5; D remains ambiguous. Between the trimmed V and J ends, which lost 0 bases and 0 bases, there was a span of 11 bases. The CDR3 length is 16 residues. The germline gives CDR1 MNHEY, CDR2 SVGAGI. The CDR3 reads CASSYSAPRVNTEAFF. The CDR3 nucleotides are TGTGCCAGCAGTTACTCGGCCCCGCGAGTGAACACTGAAGCTTTCTTT.

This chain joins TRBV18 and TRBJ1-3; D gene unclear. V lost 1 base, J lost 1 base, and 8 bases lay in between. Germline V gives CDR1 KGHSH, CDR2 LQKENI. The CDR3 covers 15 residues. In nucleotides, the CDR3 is TGTGCCAGCTCACCACAGGGCGATTCTGGAAACACCATATATTTT. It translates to CASSPQGDSGNTIYF.

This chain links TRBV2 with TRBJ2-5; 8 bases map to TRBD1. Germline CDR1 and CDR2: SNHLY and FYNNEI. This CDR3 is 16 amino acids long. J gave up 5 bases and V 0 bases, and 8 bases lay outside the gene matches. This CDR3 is CASSEALQGVRETQYF. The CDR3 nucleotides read TGTGCCAGCAGTGAAGCCCTACAGGGGGTAAGGGAGACCCAGTACTTC.